This entry describes one T cell receptor beta chain. The antigen remains undetermined. The record originates from a study of PD-1 blockade in mismatch repair-deficient tumors. Study outcomes and limitations: Rapid post-treatment expansion, then contraction, generally preceding radiologic response, marked tumor-resident clones.

The CDR3 extends over 13 amino acids. The germline V and J ends were trimmed by 0 bases and 9 bases, with 11 bases remaining between them. The germline CDR1 and CDR2 sequences are MNHNS and SASEGT. The table came from immunoSEQ multiplex PCR; TCRdb's copy has only in-frame clones and leaves some out. The table records around 100,000 clones, 70% to 85% of them present only once. The sequence was obtained from an adult with mismatch repair-deficient cancer. The sample in question was peripheral blood, obtained approximately 35 weeks after starting pembrolizumab. V usage is TRBV6-1 and J usage is TRBJ1-1; possibly TRBD1 for D (6 bases). DNA of the CDR3: TGTGCCAGCAGTGAAGCAGGAGGGGGTCAAGCTTTCTTT. Its translation is CASSEAGGGQAFF.